Listed here is a single TCR beta chain. Authors' analysis steps: Amplification of reference gene primers was used by the study to estimate nucleated cell counts. TCRdb keeps only in-frame clones here, not all; method: immunoSEQ multiplex PCR. V and J calls and clone size are those listed in that table; D and trimming were worked out from the DNA. The sample holds tens of thousands of clones, approximately 91% seen once. This entry comes from a study of blood T cell repertoires in COVID-19. As for the study in general: Acute-phase and convalescent COVID-19 samples originated in the United States, Italy and Spain. T cells, B-cell-depleted T cells, or PBMCs provided the cDNA or gDNA that served as material.

Recruited during active infection, patients (from Seattle) were subsequently followed longitudinally. Trimming stripped 1 base from V and 11 bases from J, with 11 bases between. Germline values: CDR1 SQVTM, CDR2 ANQGSEA. The CDR3 has 11 residues. The TCR was taken from a man in his 60s with COVID-19, enrolled during active disease. The sequenced material came from peripheral blood. J is TRBJ1-1 and V is TRBV29-1; D unclear. CDR3: CSVEASREAFF. CDR3 coding DNA: TGCAGCGTTGAAGCCTCCCGGGAGGCTTTCTTT.